These 20 T cell receptor beta chains were sequenced from one sample in a study of T cell changes during pregnancy in multiple sclerosis. The data were produced by immunoSEQ multiplex PCR, yet TCRdb's version contains in-frame clones alone and is incomplete. The repertoire holds about 24,000 clones, around four fifths seen once, with less than 20% in the top ten. This sample comprised CD8+ T cells from peripheral blood mononuclear cells, obtained in the first trimester of pregnancy. Receptors were obtained from a female donor in good health, enrolled as a control in a pregnancy study.

This chain joins TRBV6-1 and TRBJ1-3, with TRBD1 as a possible D gene (5 bases). Trimming took off 2 bases at V and 7 bases at J, with 12 bases between the two ends. The V gene's germline CDR1 is MNHNS and CDR2 SASEGT. The CDR3 runs to 14 residues. The CDR3 coding sequence is TGTGCCAGCAGTGAACCTCCGGAGGGGAACACCATATATTTT. It is translated as CASSEPPEGNTIYF.

In its sample, this clone was seen a few times. The V gene is TRBV6-1, the J gene TRBJ1-5; D call uncertain. In germline, CDR1 is MNHNS, CDR2 SASEGT. The CDR3 is 14 residues long. With 4 bases removed from V and 0 bases from J, the gap between germline ends came to 7 bases. CDR3 in amino acids: CASSVEDSNQPQHF. Here the CDR3 DNA reads TGTGCCAGCAGTGTTGAGGATAGCAATCAGCCCCAGCATTTT.

The chain recombines TRBV27 with TRBJ1-5, with a tentative D call TRBD1 (6 bases). Germline lookup yields CDR1 MNHEY and CDR2 SMNVEV (reference sequence). The CDR3 length is 15 residues. Trimming took 2 bases from V and 7 from J, leaving 15 bases between them. CDR3 sequence reads: CASSLRLGAWQPQHF. CDR3 in DNA: TGTGCCAGCAGTTTAAGGTTGGGGGCTTGGCAGCCCCAGCATTTT.

The rearrangement uses TRBV28 and TRBJ1-1; TRBD1 agrees at 7 bases. V trimming: 8 bases; J trimming: 1 base; junction bases outside the gene matches: 4. CDR1 and CDR2 from the germline V gene are MDHEN and SYDVKM. CDR3 length equals 13 residues. CDR3 coding DNA: TGTGCCAGCGGGACAGTCACGAACACTGAAGCTTTCTTT. Protein product: CASGTVTNTEAFF.

The genes are TRBV13 and TRBJ2-7; TRBD2 is a possible D gene (5 bases). Germline CDR1 reads PRHDT; CDR2 reads FYEKMQ (reference sequence). The germline V and J ends were trimmed by 0 bases and 0 bases, with 15 bases remaining between them. The CDR3 has 17 residues. The CDR3 spells CASSLGHSDWDSYEQYF. The CDR3 nucleotides are TGTGCCAGCAGCTTAGGCCACTCGGACTGGGACTCCTACGAGCAGTACTTC.

The chain carries TRBV30 and TRBJ2-1; 7 bases fit TRBD1. Trimming took 4 bases from V and 9 from J; bases not matched to a gene: 3. This CDR3 has 11 amino acids. Germline lookup yields CDR1 GTSNPN and CDR2 SVGIG (reference sequence). The CDR3 loop reads CAWNRGAEQFF. The CDR3 bases are TGTGCCTGGAACAGGGGAGCTGAGCAGTTCTTC.

This sequence joins TRBV11-2 and TRBJ2-7; 8 bases map to TRBD1. Per the germline V gene, CDR1 is SGHAT and CDR2 is FQNNGV. The V segment lost 2 bases and the J segment 4 bases; nucleotides outside the gene matches: 7. CDR3 length: 15 amino acids. CDR3 in amino acids: CASSLRTGPTYEQYF. The CDR3 DNA sequence: TGTGCCAGCAGCTTAAGGACAGGGCCAACTTACGAGCAGTACTTC.

This clone was seen only a few times. This chain uses TRBV6-4 with TRBJ2-2, with D tentatively TRBD1 (5 bases). The germline V gene encodes CDR1 MRHNA and CDR2 SNTAGT. The CDR3 extends over 14 amino acids. Trimming removed 4 bases at V and 4 bases at J, with 10 bases between. The CDR3 region is CASSVAGPTGELFF. Written as DNA, the CDR3 is TGTGCCAGCAGTGTGGCAGGGCCCACCGGGGAGCTGTTTTTT.

The chain links TRBV6-5 to TRBJ1-1; 8 bases agree with TRBD1. The CDR3 has 13 amino acids. The V and J ends lost 7 bases and 6 bases, in that order; junction bases with no gene match: 7. Per germline, CDR1 MNHEY and CDR2 SVGAGI. The CDR3, as DNA: TGTGCCAGCACCCGACAGGGGAAGCCTGAAGCTTTCTTT. The encoded protein is CASTRQGKPEAFF.

This clone was observed many times. This sequence joins TRBV10-3 and TRBJ2-7, with TRBD1 matching 9 bases. V lost 10 bases to trimming and J lost 6 bases; unmatched junction nucleotides: 4. The CDR3 consists of 11 residues. Germline assignment: CDR1 ENHRY and CDR2 SYGVKD. DNA for the CDR3: TGTGCCAGCGGGACAGGGAGCGAGCAGTACTTC. As protein: CASGTGSEQYF.

V is TRBV9 and J is TRBJ2-1; 9 bases are shared with TRBD2. The germline V gene encodes CDR1 SGDLS and CDR2 YYNGEE. The CDR3 contains 16 residues. V lost 2 bases and J lost 0; bases outside the gene matches: 3. CDR3 coding DNA: TGTGCCAGCAGCGTTAGCGGGGGAAGCTCCTACAATGAGCAGTTCTTC. This translates into CASSVSGGSSYNEQFF.

The chain joins TRBV15 to TRBJ1-3, with 7 nucleotides matching TRBD1. Germline CDR1 and CDR2: LNHNV and YYDKDF (reference sequence). The CDR3 totals 15 residues. The J segment lost 1 base and the V segment lost 3 bases, leaving 3 bases of the junction unmatched. CDR3 in amino acids: CATSREQGSGNTIYF. The CDR3 region has the DNA TGTGCCACCAGCAGGGAACAGGGGTCTGGAAACACCATATATTTT.

The gene calls are TRBV29-1 and TRBJ1-2; D gene uncertain. Germline assignment: CDR1 SQVTM and CDR2 ANQGSEA. The CDR3 length is 12 residues. The V gene lost 3 bases and the J gene lost 0 bases, with 5 bases spanning the gap. DNA for the CDR3: TGCAGCGTTGAGCCAGCTAACTATGGCTACACCTTC. This translates into CSVEPANYGYTF.

This chain joins TRBV27 and TRBJ2-7; TRBD1 might be the D (5 bases). Germline V gene sequence: CDR1 MNHEY, CDR2 SMNVEV (reference sequence). This CDR3 is built from 13 residues. Between the trimmed V and J ends, which lost 3 bases and 1 base, there was a span of 7 bases. CDR3 sequence (DNA): TGTGCCAGCAGTTTTGGGGCATCCTACGAGCAGTACTTC. Protein sequence: CASSFGASYEQYF.

CDR3 amino acids: CASSPSGGRSYNEQFF. CDR3 nucleotide sequence: TGTGCCAGCTCACCCAGCGGGGGACGCTCCTACAATGAGCAGTTCTTC. The chain recombines TRBV18 with TRBJ2-1; 8 bases align to TRBD2. With 3 bases clipped from V and 0 bases from J, the junction kept 4 bases outside the gene matches. CDR3 length equals 16 residues. Per germline, CDR1 KGHSH and CDR2 LQKENI.

The rearrangement links TRBV13 to TRBJ1-5; D is unclear. The germline gives CDR1 PRHDT, CDR2 FYEKMQ (reference sequence). The CDR3 has 17 amino acids. Trimming cost V 0 bases and J 0 bases, with 12 bases left between them. The CDR3 here is CASSLGGASFSNQPQHF. The CDR3 region has the DNA TGTGCCAGCAGCTTAGGTGGAGCTAGCTTTAGCAATCAGCCCCAGCATTTT.

The DNA for the CDR3 is TGCGCCAGCAGCGTGGGCGGGCTGGGAAACACCGGGGAGCTGTTTTTT. Its protein product is CASSVGGLGNTGELFF. The rearrangement links TRBV4-3 to TRBJ2-2, with D maybe TRBD2 (5 bases). The germline V gene encodes CDR1 LGHNA and CDR2 YSLEER. Deletions cut 5 bases from V and 2 bases from J, with 15 bases between. There are 16 residues in the CDR3.

There are a few counts of this clone. The V call is TRBV6-4, the J call TRBJ2-1, with TRBD1 matching over 12 bases. Germline V gene lookup returns CDR1 MRHNA and CDR2 SNTAGT. J was trimmed by 8 bases and V by 6 bases; bases with no gene match: 8. This CDR3 contains 15 residues. The chain's CDR3 is CASSDTGTGGDEQFF. In nucleotides, the CDR3 is TGTGCCAGCAGCGATACCGGGACAGGGGGCGATGAGCAGTTCTTC.

This clone was recorded once. The rearrangement links TRBV6-1 to TRBJ2-2, with 7 bases that match TRBD2. The V gene's germline CDR1 is MNHNS and CDR2 SASEGT. The ends lost 4 bases at V and 3 bases at J; junction bases unmatched: 5. The CDR3 extends over 15 amino acids. The CDR3 DNA is TGTGCCAGCAGTGTCCTCGCGGGGGACACCGGGGAGCTGTTTTTT. It translates to CASSVLAGDTGELFF.

The chain combines TRBV6-4 with TRBJ2-5; 12 bases match TRBD2. The germline gives CDR1 MRHNA, CDR2 SNTAGT. Germline trimming cut 3 bases from V and 10 bases from J; bases unmatched to any gene: 9. This CDR3 is 15 amino acids long. The CDR3 DNA is TGTGCCAGCAGTGAGACTAGCGGGAGTTTAGGGGTCCAGTACTTC. Protein product: CASSETSGSLGVQYF.